A selection of T cell receptor beta chains follows, all from one sample in a study of shared T cell receptors in the human thymus. Assay used: immunoSEQ multiplex PCR; TCRdb lists only in-frame clones, some missing. The table has hundreds of thousands of clones, roughly 86% seen once. This sample was also put to use in a study of human thymus T cells.

The sample was thymocytes. Source of these receptors: a boy in the first two years of life with a congenital heart defect. CDR3s include the opening cysteine and the closing phenylalanine or tryptophan. A D gene is named only where the DNA matches it firmly. Expanded clones get a size class; other rows say once, few or many, or leave the size out.

d_call j_call clone_size v_call cdr3_aa cdr3_nt
TRBD1 TRBJ1-2 once TRBV6-6 CASSYDRGQDGYTF TGTGCCAGCAGTTATGACAGGGGGCAGGATGGCTACACCTTC
NA TRBJ1-3 once TRBV6-1 CASSEWTVSGNTIYF TGTGCCAGCAGTGAGTGGACAGTCTCTGGAAACACCATATATTTT
NA TRBJ2-2 NA TRBV7-2 CASSFRTDHLNTGELFF TGTGCCAGCAGCTTTCGGACAGACCATCTGAACACCGGGGAGCTGTTTTTT
NA TRBJ1-4 NA TRBV7-6 CASSLGARLNEKLFF TGTGCCAGCAGCTTAGGCGCGAGGTTGAATGAAAAACTGTTTTTT
TRBD1 TRBJ1-2 NA TRBV9 CASSPLMVGQWKPYGYTF TGTGCCAGCAGCCCGCTAATGGTGGGACAGTGGAAACCATATGGCTACACCTTC
NA TRBJ2-7 NA TRBV10-2 CASEGEGEQYF TGCGCCAGCGAGGGAGAGGGCGAGCAGTACTTC
NA TRBJ1-3 once TRBV28 CATARGTYSGNTIYF TGTGCCACCGCTAGAGGAACCTACTCTGGAAACACCATATATTTT
NA TRBJ1-5 once TRBV5-8 CASSPGSGGYSNQPQHF TGTGCCAGCAGCCCCGGGTCGGGGGGCTATAGCAATCAGCCCCAGCATTTT
NA TRBJ2-2 NA TRBV15 CATSTTSPTGELFF TGTGCCACCAGCACTACTAGCCCCACCGGGGAGCTGTTTTTT
TRBD2 TRBJ2-7 NA TRBV6-6 CASSYLGLAGQGEQYF TGTGCCAGCAGTTACCTGGGGCTAGCGGGACAAGGGGAGCAGTACTTC
NA TRBJ1-5 NA TRBV6-1 CASSESKAGRRIYSNQPQHF TGTGCCAGCAGTGAATCTAAAGCAGGGAGGCGAATATATAGCAATCAGCCCCAGCATTTT
TRBD1 TRBJ2-7 NA TRBV28 CASSQGRGPPYEQYF TGTGCCAGCAGCCAAGGCAGGGGGCCTCCCTACGAGCAGTACTTC
TRBD1 TRBJ2-7 NA TRBV25-1 CASNRQGPAYEQYF TGTGCCAGCAATCGACAGGGTCCTGCCTACGAGCAGTACTTC
TRBD1 TRBJ1-5 NA TRBV6-6 CASSGQGEHQPQHF TGTGCCAGCAGCGGACAGGGGGAGCATCAGCCCCAGCATTTT
NA TRBJ2-7 NA TRBV11-2 CASSPTEAETYEQYF TGTGCCAGCAGCCCGACCGAGGCGGAGACCTACGAGCAGTACTTC
NA TRBJ1-1 NA TRBV5-1 CASSSDYTLNTEAFF TGCGCCAGCAGCTCCGACTATACACTTAACACTGAAGCTTTCTTT
TRBD2 TRBJ2-1 NA TRBV6-1 CASSVSTSGAYNEQFF TGTGCCAGCAGTGTAAGTACTAGCGGAGCCTACAATGAGCAGTTCTTC
NA TRBJ1-4 once TRBV6-1 CASSEAGDGSLGEKLFF TGTGCCAGCAGTGAAGCAGGGGACGGGAGCTTGGGAGAAAAACTGTTTTTT
NA TRBJ2-1 NA TRBV5-1 CVSTVAAYPASYNEQFF TGCGTCAGCACCGTAGCGGCTTACCCTGCCTCCTACAATGAGCAGTTCTTC
TRBD2 TRBJ2-3 NA TRBV9 CASSEGGLAGVADTQYF TGTGCCAGCAGCGAGGGGGGACTAGCGGGAGTGGCAGATACGCAGTATTTT
NA TRBJ1-4 NA TRBV4-1 CASSQAQGRGINEKLFF TGCGCCAGCAGCCAAGCGCAGGGGAGGGGGATCAATGAAAAACTGTTTTTT
TRBD1 TRBJ1-1 NA TRBV6-1 CASSRQGLMNTEAFF TGTGCCAGCAGTCGACAGGGACTGATGAACACTGAAGCTTTCTTT
NA TRBJ2-1 NA TRBV13 CASSLDSRLDQNEQFF TGTGCCAGCAGCTTAGATTCCCGACTAGATCAGAATGAGCAGTTCTTC
NA TRBJ1-5 NA TRBV28 CASSLPLQTNNQPQHF TGTGCCAGCAGCCTCCCCCTACAGACTAACAATCAGCCCCAGCATTTT
NA TRBJ2-7 NA TRBV28 CASSLTPGYYEQYF TGTGCCAGCAGTTTAACCCCAGGGTACTACGAGCAGTACTTC
NA TRBJ2-5 NA TRBV4-3 CASSQEKGRNNETQYF TGCGCCAGCAGCCAAGAAAAGGGGCGAAATAATGAGACCCAGTACTTC
NA TRBJ2-1 once TRBV9 CASSQKRGNTASYNEQFF TGTGCCAGCAGCCAAAAAAGGGGTAACACTGCTTCCTACAATGAGCAGTTCTTC
NA TRBJ2-1 NA TRBV6-1 CASSEFGPFNREWNEQFF TGTGCCAGCAGTGAATTTGGGCCCTTTAACCGGGAGTGGAATGAGCAGTTCTTC
TRBD2 TRBJ2-1 NA TRBV28 CASSPRGDSYNEQFF TGTGCCAGCAGTCCGCGGGGGGACTCCTACAATGAGCAGTTCTTC
TRBD1 TRBJ2-1 NA TRBV6-1 CASSDLTDRVGEQFF TGTGCCAGCAGTGATTTAACGGACAGGGTAGGTGAGCAGTTCTTC
TRBD1 TRBJ1-4 NA TRBV5-1 CASSGQRTGGDKATNEKLFF TGCGCCAGCAGCGGACAAAGGACAGGGGGTGATAAAGCAACTAATGAAAAACTGTTTTTT
NA TRBJ2-5 NA TRBV6-5 CASSYEGIQETQYF TGTGCCAGCAGTTACGAGGGCATTCAAGAGACCCAGTACTTC
TRBD1 TRBJ2-5 NA TRBV25-1 CASSMYRGQETQYF TGTGCCAGTTCGATGTACAGGGGACAAGAGACCCAGTACTTC
TRBD2 TRBJ2-5 NA TRBV25-1 CASSDTGLAGKETQYF TGTGCCAGCAGTGATACGGGACTAGCGGGCAAAGAGACCCAGTACTTC
NA TRBJ2-7 NA TRBV5-6 CASRMPGLPNNEQYF TGTGCCAGTCGCATGCCGGGACTTCCCAACAACGAGCAGTACTTC
TRBD2 TRBJ2-1 NA TRBV7-7 CASSPGRASYNEQFF TGTGCCAGCAGCCCTGGGAGGGCCTCCTACAATGAGCAGTTCTTC
NA TRBJ2-2 few TRBV15 CATSRGGGFRDTGELFF TGTGCCACCAGCAGAGGAGGGGGATTTAGGGACACCGGGGAGCTGTTTTTT
TRBD1 TRBJ2-5 NA TRBV7-6 CASRLGQGARETQYF TGTGCCAGCAGGTTGGGACAGGGGGCTCGGGAGACCCAGTACTTC
NA TRBJ1-5 NA TRBV18 CASSQHSNQPQHF TGTGCCAGCTCGCAACATAGCAATCAGCCCCAGCATTTT
NA TRBJ2-1 once TRBV2 CASSHDRDFYNEQFF TGTGCCAGCAGCCACGACCGGGACTTCTACAATGAGCAGTTCTTC
NA TRBJ1-5 NA TRBV30 CAWSARSHPNQPQHF TGTGCCTGGAGTGCTAGGTCGCACCCAAATCAGCCCCAGCATTTT
NA TRBJ2-7 NA TRBV5-1 CASSFSGRPYEQYF TGCGCCAGCAGCTTTTCAGGGCGACCCTACGAGCAGTACTTC
TRBD2 TRBJ2-1 NA TRBV27 CASSLSSGGDNEQFF TGTGCCAGCAGTTTAAGTAGCGGGGGTGACAATGAGCAGTTCTTC
NA TRBJ2-1 NA TRBV30 CAWGLAGGSYNEQFF TGTGCCTGGGGCCTTGCAGGGGGGTCCTACAATGAGCAGTTCTTC
TRBD1 TRBJ1-1 NA TRBV7-9 CASSLRAGTEGTEAFF TGTGCCAGCAGCCTAAGGGCCGGGACAGAGGGCACTGAAGCTTTCTTT
NA TRBJ2-3 once TRBV30 CAWSVSTGAETDTQYF TGTGCCTGGAGTGTATCCACGGGAGCGGAGACAGATACGCAGTATTTT
TRBD1 TRBJ1-1 few TRBV28 CASSCEPVFWTGNRGDTEAFF TGTGCCAGCAGTTGCGAACCGGTTTTTTGGACAGGGAACCGAGGTGACACTGAAGCTTTCTTT
NA TRBJ2-3 once TRBV19 CASGVIASTDTQYF TGTGCCAGTGGAGTAATAGCAAGCACAGATACGCAGTATTTT